Each of the 30 T cell receptor beta chains below was sequenced from the same sample in a study of shared T cell receptors in the human thymus (dated by TCRdb to the early 2020s). To prepare the library, the immunoSEQ multiplex PCR assay was applied. What TCRdb holds here is the immuneACCESS table cut down to in-frame rearrangements. Part of the clones is not present; checked against another copy, under half of the missing clones reflect an unresolved V gene, and the others are unexplained. The sample table shows about 660,000 clones, and 88% are seen once. About 0.01% of the sample lies in the top ten. This same sample was also part of a study on human thymus T cells.

Sequencing used thymocytes. Receptors were obtained from a boy younger than two with a congenital heart defect. Donor details come from another sample of the same person, matched by shared clones.

CDR3 region: CASSLALINGGPAKNIQYF. The CDR3 nucleotides read TGTGCCAGCAGCTTAGCCCTGATCAACGGGGGACCAGCCAAAAACATTCAGTACTTC. The genes are TRBV7-9 and TRBJ2-4; the D gene is possibly TRBD2 (6 bases). This CDR3 has 19 amino acids. Between the trimmed V and J ends, which lost 0 bases and 0 bases, there was a span of 18 bases. The germline V gene has CDR1 SEHNR and CDR2 FQNEAQ (reference sequence).

With respect to this clone: The junction departs from germline at one end; a sequencing error may be responsible. V and J are TRBV10-3 and TRBJ2-7; 8 bases are a match to TRBD2. CDR1 and CDR2 from the germline V gene are ENHRY and SYGVKD. This CDR3 spans 17 amino acids. CDR3 protein: CAISRTSGTQGSYKQYF. The CDR3 region has the DNA TGTGCCATCAGTCGAACTAGCGGAACCCAAGGATCCTACAAGCAGTACTTC.

The rearrangement links TRBV4-3 to TRBJ2-2; D not certain. The CDR3 extends over 15 amino acids. Trimming cost V 0 bases and J 6 bases, with 11 bases left between them. Germline CDR1 LGHNA, CDR2 YSLEER. Written as DNA, the CDR3 is TGCGCCAGCAGCCAAGAAGACGACACTGCCGGGGAGCTGTTTTTT. Translating gives CASSQEDDTAGELFF.

In its sample, this clone was seen once. V gene TRBV18 combines with J gene TRBJ2-5; TRBD1 matches 7 bases. Trimming removed 2 bases from V and 1 base from J; junction bases left unmatched: 4. Germline CDR1 KGHSH, CDR2 LQKENI. The CDR3 is 15 amino acids. CDR3 nucleotides: TGTGCCAGCTCACCAGAGGGGACAGTCCAAGAGACCCAGTACTTC. It codes for CASSPEGTVQETQYF.

This clone showed up just once. The rearrangement uses TRBV15 and TRBJ2-2; TRBD2 aligns across 12 bases. V shed 0 bases and J 4 bases; nucleotides not matched to a gene: 6. Germline CDR1 reads LNHNV; CDR2 reads YYDKDF (reference sequence). The CDR3 totals 18 residues. The CDR3 loop reads CATSRELAGGPTTGELFF. The DNA of the CDR3 is TGTGCCACCAGCAGAGAACTAGCGGGAGGTCCAACCACCGGGGAGCTGTTTTTT.

This CDR3 reads CASSLLRRAPEPNEQFF. The CDR3 region has the DNA TGTGCCAGCAGCTTATTACGGAGGGCCCCTGAGCCCAATGAGCAGTTCTTC. V gene TRBV7-9 combines with J gene TRBJ2-1, with D maybe TRBD2 (6 bases). From germline, CDR1 is SEHNR and CDR2 FQNEAQ (reference sequence). CDR3 length equals 17 residues. Trimming took off 2 bases at V and 6 bases at J, with 20 bases between the two ends.

This clone appeared once. The rearrangement links TRBV11-2 to TRBJ2-5; tentative D call: TRBD1 (6 bases). With the DNA end fitting TRBJ2-7 better, the J assignment may be wrong. CDR3 length: 16 amino acids. Per germline, CDR1 SGHAT and CDR2 FQNNGV. Here the CDR3 DNA reads TGTGCCAGCAGCCAAGGACAGTTAGGCTGGTCCTACGAGCAGTACTTC. This codes for CASSQGQLGWSYEQYF.

The rearrangement joins TRBV5-4 to TRBJ1-1, with TRBD1 matching 7 bases. V shed 3 bases and J 1 base; nucleotides not matched to a gene: 6. There are 15 residues in the CDR3. Germline V gives CDR1 SGHNT, CDR2 YYREEE (reference sequence). The CDR3 region is CASSYTGAQNTEAFF. Here the CDR3 DNA reads TGTGCCAGCAGCTATACAGGGGCCCAGAACACTGAAGCTTTCTTT.

The J gene is TRBJ2-6, the V gene TRBV5-4; 8 bases are a match to TRBD2. Germline CDR1 reads SGHNT; CDR2 reads YYREEE (reference sequence). V shed 2 bases and J 0 bases; nucleotides not matched to a gene: 4. This CDR3 has 17 amino acids. CDR3 nucleotide sequence: TGTGCCAGCAGCTTTGCTCGGGGGGGCTCTGGGGCCAACGTCCTGACTTTC. It translates to CASSFARGGSGANVLTF.

V usage is TRBV29-1 and J usage is TRBJ2-2; 8 nucleotides match TRBD1. This CDR3 spans 18 amino acids. The germline CDR1 and CDR2 sequences are SQVTM and ANQGSEA. With V trimmed by 1 base and J by 4 bases, 14 bases remained unmatched. The CDR3 bases are TGCAGCGTTGAAGGCGTGACAGGGGTCCCTATCCCCACCGGGGAGCTGTTTTTT. Its protein is CSVEGVTGVPIPTGELFF.

The chain recombines TRBV18 with TRBJ2-7; possible D gene TRBD1, 5 bases. Germline V gene sequence: CDR1 KGHSH, CDR2 LQKENI. V lost 2 bases and J lost 3, with 11 bases in between. There are 14 residues in the CDR3. DNA of the CDR3: TGTGCCAGCTCACCAGCCAGGGCCGACTACGAGCAGTACTTC. Amino acids: CASSPARADYEQYF.

The V call is TRBV29-1, the J call TRBJ2-7; TRBD2 aligns across 8 bases. Germline assignment: CDR1 SQVTM and CDR2 ANQGSEA. After removal of 2 bases from V and 4 bases from J, the junction contained 13 bases not matched to a gene. The CDR3 loop spans 16 amino acids. CDR3: CSVESRGGLEGYEQYF. The CDR3 region has the DNA TGCAGCGTTGAATCCCGCGGGGGACTAGAAGGGTACGAGCAGTACTTC.

The chain is built from TRBV27 and TRBJ2-7; TRBD2 aligns across 10 bases. CDR1 and CDR2 from the germline V gene are MNHEY and SMNVEV (reference sequence). Unmatched junction bases numbered 25, after V lost 5 bases and J lost 3 bases. The CDR3 is made up of 21 amino acids. CDR3 DNA: TGTGCCAGCAGTCAAAGCCCCTCGCTAGCGGGAGCCTTCCAACCCAACTACGAGCAGTACTTC. As protein: CASSQSPSLAGAFQPNYEQYF.

J is TRBJ2-1 and V is TRBV9; TRBD2 agrees at 9 bases. Germline V gene sequence: CDR1 SGDLS, CDR2 YYNGEE. The CDR3 sequence is 21 residues long. Losses at the gene ends were 0 bases for V and 0 bases for J; bases not matched to a gene: 16. The CDR3 here is CASSVGWKGTSQISSYNEQFF. The CDR3 coding sequence is TGTGCCAGCAGCGTAGGATGGAAGGGGACTAGCCAGATCAGCTCCTACAATGAGCAGTTCTTC.

V gene TRBV7-2 combines with J gene TRBJ1-2; TRBD1 agrees at 8 bases. Unmatched junction bases numbered 6, after V lost 2 bases and J lost 10 bases. CDR1 SGHTA and CDR2 FQGNSA come from the germline V gene. This CDR3 has 13 amino acids. CDR3 in amino acids: CASSLPGGMDYTF. DNA for the CDR3: TGTGCCAGCAGCTTACCAGGGGGCATGGACTACACCTTC.

This chain links TRBV7-4 with TRBJ2-2; D call uncertain. The CDR3 has 12 residues. The ends were cut back, 7 bases at V and 4 bases at J, with 7 bases in the middle. Looked up from germline, CDR1 is SGHVT and CDR2 is SQSDAQ. Written as DNA, the CDR3 is TGTGCCAGCATCTCCAGCACCGGGGAGCTGTTTTTT. Translated: CASISSTGELFF.

The chain combines TRBV9 with TRBJ2-1, with 14 bases matching TRBD2. The CDR3 has 16 residues. CDR1 is SGDLS and CDR2 is YYNGEE in the germline V gene. V dropped 3 bases and J dropped 7; count of bases not matched to a gene: 6. The CDR3 coding sequence is TGTGCCAGCAGCGGGGGGACTAGCGGGAGAGGTAATGAGCAGTTCTTC. This translates into CASSGGTSGRGNEQFF.

The genes are TRBV28 and TRBJ2-3, with 9 positions matching TRBD2. Per the germline V gene, CDR1 is MDHEN and CDR2 is SYDVKM. This CDR3 spans 18 amino acids. V lost 6 bases and J lost 0; bases outside the gene matches: 13. DNA of the CDR3: TGTGCCAGCAGCCAAAGACTAGCGGAGTCCCTTAGCACAGATACGCAGTATTTT. This sequence encodes CASSQRLAESLSTDTQYF.

The chain joins TRBV7-2 to TRBJ2-7, with 9 bases lining up with TRBD1. CDR3 length: 15 amino acids. Germline assignment: CDR1 SGHTA and CDR2 FQGNSA. V was clipped by 0 bases and J by 5 bases; unmatched bases: 5. In DNA form, the CDR3 reads TGTGCCAGCAGCTTAGCCGGGGGACAGGGCGACGAGCAGTACTTC. Its translation: CASSLAGGQGDEQYF. Together with reference TRBV7-2 and TRBJ2-7, the CDR3 gives the full variable domain: GAGVSQSPSNKVTEKGKDVELRCDPISGHTALYWYRQSLGQGLEFLIYFQGNSAPDKSGLPSDRFSAERTGGSVSTLTIQRTQQEDSAVYLCASSLAGGQGDEQYFGPGTRLTVT.

The chain employs TRBV6-1 and TRBJ1-4; TRBD1 agrees at 8 bases. The J segment lost 8 bases and the V segment lost 3 bases, leaving 5 bases of the junction unmatched. This CDR3 contains 14 residues. The germline CDR1 and CDR2 sequences are MNHNS and SASEGT. The CDR3 nucleotides are TGTGCCAGCAGTGACGACAGGGGTCTCGAAAAACTGTTTTTT. Translated: CASSDDRGLEKLFF.

The chain is built from TRBV14 and TRBJ2-7, with 9 bases that match TRBD2. This CDR3 has 19 amino acids. The trim removed 3 bases at V and 1 base at J, leaving 16 bases unmatched. From germline, CDR1 is SGHDN and CDR2 FVKESK. The CDR3 nucleotides are TGTGCCAGCAGCCAGGTCGGTTTTTGGCGGGAGGGCCCTTCCTACGAGCAGTACTTC. Translated, it gives CASSQVGFWREGPSYEQYF.

This clone was counted once. The chain recombines TRBV15 with TRBJ2-7; maybe TRBD1 (5 bases). Germline values: CDR1 LNHNV, CDR2 YYDKDF (reference sequence). Between the trimmed V and J ends, which lost 2 bases and 7 bases, there was a span of 33 bases. The CDR3 runs to 20 residues. The CDR3 region has the DNA TGTGCCACCAGCAGATCCCAAAGGTACAGGCCAAAACCTACTACGAGGGAGCAGTACTTC. Amino acids: CATSRSQRYRPKPTTREQYF.

The chain employs TRBV13 and TRBJ1-4, with 9 bases matching TRBD1. V lost 5 bases and J lost 8; bases outside the gene matches: 9. Germline V gene data show CDR1 as PRHDT and CDR2 as FYEKMQ (reference sequence). This CDR3 contains 15 residues. The DNA of the CDR3 is TGTGCCAGCAGCCCTCACAGGGGGCGACGGGAAAAACTGTTTTTT. It translates to CASSPHRGRREKLFF.

In this sample, this clone turned up once. The gene calls are TRBV30 and TRBJ2-1; 7 bases align to TRBD2. The CDR3 length is 16 residues. J lost 5 bases, V lost 0 bases, and 10 bases had no gene match. In germline, CDR1 is GTSNPN, CDR2 SVGIG (reference sequence). The CDR3 DNA reads as TGTGCCTGGAGTGTACTCGGACTAGTCCTAAACAATGAGCAGTTCTTC. Residues: CAWSVLGLVLNNEQFF.

V usage is TRBV5-6 and J usage is TRBJ2-3; 11 bases are shared with TRBD2. Germline CDR1 and CDR2: SGHDT and YYEEEE. The CDR3 extends over 15 amino acids. With 3 bases clipped from V and 9 bases from J, the junction kept 9 bases outside the gene matches. CDR3 sequence (DNA): TGTGCCAGCAGCTCCTCTAGCGGGAGGTCCGAAACGCAGTATTTT. It translates to CASSSSSGRSETQYF.

V usage is TRBV7-8 and J usage is TRBJ2-7; TRBD1 is a possible D gene (5 bases). The CDR3 covers 14 residues. CDR1 SGHVS and CDR2 FQNEAQ come from the germline V gene. Between the trimmed V and J ends, which lost 1 base and 5 bases, there was a span of 12 bases. CDR3 nucleotides: TGTGCCAGCAGCTTAGGGACACCGCGGAACGAGCAGTACTTC. Encoded protein: CASSLGTPRNEQYF.

The chain employs TRBV18 and TRBJ2-7; 13 nucleotides align to TRBD2. V trimming: 2 bases; J trimming: 2 bases; junction bases outside the gene matches: 3. The CDR3 has 16 residues. Germline V CDR1 and CDR2: KGHSH, LQKENI. Written as DNA, the CDR3 is TGTGCCAGCTCACCAGGTACTAGCGGGAGGGCCTACGAGCAGTACTTC. Its protein product is CASSPGTSGRAYEQYF.

The V and J genes are TRBV5-6 and TRBJ2-1, with TRBD2 matching 7 bases. This CDR3 region has 16 residues. Germline loops: CDR1 SGHDT, CDR2 YYEEEE. Trimming cost V 2 bases and J 1 base; bases outside gene matches: 6. The CDR3: CASSFLREISYNEQFF. CDR3 coding DNA: TGTGCCAGCAGCTTTCTGCGGGAGATTTCCTACAATGAGCAGTTCTTC.

V usage is TRBV13 and J usage is TRBJ1-2, with a tentative D call TRBD1 (6 bases). The length of the CDR3 is 13 residues. Germline V gene sequence: CDR1 PRHDT, CDR2 FYEKMQ (reference sequence). Between the trimmed V and J ends, which lost 7 bases and 6 bases, there was a span of 15 bases. The CDR3 DNA reads as TGTGCCAGCACCATGGGAAGGGGGAATGGCTACACCTTC. This codes for CASTMGRGNGYTF.

This chain uses TRBV20-1 with TRBJ2-4; 7 bases agree with TRBD2. The CDR3 contains 11 residues. The J segment lost 11 bases and the V segment lost 4 bases, leaving 5 bases of the junction unmatched. Germline-derived CDR1 and CDR2 are DFQATT and SNEGSKA (reference sequence). The CDR3 DNA follows: TGCAGTGCTACAGTCCGGGAGGTTCAGTACTTC. Translated: CSATVREVQYF.